The rows below give T cell receptor beta chains drawn from one sample of a study of blood T cell repertoires in COVID-19. TCRdb's copy holds only in-frame clones and misses some; the assay was immunoSEQ multiplex PCR. The sample carries roughly 50,000 clones, roughly 85% recorded once. The material sequenced was peripheral blood. The receptors derive from a human donor in a cohort sampled during active COVID-19. Both conserved end residues are trimmed from each CDR3. Fields, in order: V gene, CDR3 protein.

TRBV5-4 | ATRPTGGVQETQY
TRBV20-1 | SASLTSGTYEQY
TRBV24-1 | ATNAAQGNEQF
TRBV9 | ASSSTTGGGFYNSPLH
TRBV9 | ASSLQTSTDTQY
TRBV20-1 | SASLGSLEAF
TRBV30 | AWSVRDNQPQH
TRBV19 | ASSISGASGIYEQY
TRBV27 | ASRLERDGTDTQY
TRBV11-1 | ASSPTNWREQY
TRBV19 | ASREQGALGRQPQH
TRBV6-5 | ASRGQILNTEAF
TRBV28 | ASSLWPLGHRKNSNQPQH
TRBV5-5 | ASSPQGNTEAF
TRBV9 | ASSQNDGGSFSEQY
TRBV5-1 | ASSLYSSEPYEQY
TRBV19 | ASSISRGNEQF
TRBV7-9 | ASSLAVGARHEQY
TRBV6-6 | ASSREARTGSDYGYT
TRBV12-3/TRBV12-4 | ASSPGTGVGYT
TRBV30 | AWRRGRWGDTQY
TRBV28 | ASRLAGGPAGEQY
TRBV2 | ASRELGGREYEQY
TRBV7-8 | ASSLGTGIRVETQY
TRBV30 | AWSLGGPNEKLF
TRBV3-1/TRBV3-2 | ASSQVEGTQY
TRBV28 | ASRLYSGTTNTEAF
TRBV6-5 | ASRDRLGNQPQH
TRBV14 | ASSQAGGYGYT
TRBV5-1 | ASSLGLAGGKETQY
TRBV9 | ASSVGSVRTGRNYGYT
TRBV6-2/TRBV6-3 | ASSHLYGSGTIHEQY
TRBV28 | ASSWVGRKETQY
TRBV2 | ASSEWGEEKLF
TRBV11-3 | ASSPRDSRETQY
TRBV18 | ASLTPDYGYT
TRBV10-3 | AISESQVNTEAF
TRBV23-1 | ASSQWRGRDGNTIY
TRBV7-3 | ASTLGAASTDTQY
TRBV6-4 | ASRLNSLAGNNEQF
TRBV15 | ATSRDRLRIQPQH
TRBV27 | ASSLYSGGSGNQPQH
TRBV30 | AWLVGGRTEAF
TRBV27 | ASSLFTGACQPQH
TRBV19 | ASSITAPRYEQY